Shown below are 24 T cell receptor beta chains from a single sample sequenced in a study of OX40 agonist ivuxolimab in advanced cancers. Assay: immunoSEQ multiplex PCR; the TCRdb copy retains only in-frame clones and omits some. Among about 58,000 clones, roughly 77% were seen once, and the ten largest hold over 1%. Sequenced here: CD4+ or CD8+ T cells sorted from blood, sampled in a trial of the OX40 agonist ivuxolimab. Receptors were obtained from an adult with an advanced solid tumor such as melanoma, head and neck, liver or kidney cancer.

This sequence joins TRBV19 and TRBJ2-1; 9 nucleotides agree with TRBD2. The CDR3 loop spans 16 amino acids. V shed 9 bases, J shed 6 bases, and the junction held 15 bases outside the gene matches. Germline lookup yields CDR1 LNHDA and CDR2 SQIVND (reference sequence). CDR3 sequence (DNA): TGTGCCAGCGAGAGGCTAAGCGGGAGGAAGGGCAATGAGCAGTTCTTC. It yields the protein CASERLSGRKGNEQFF.

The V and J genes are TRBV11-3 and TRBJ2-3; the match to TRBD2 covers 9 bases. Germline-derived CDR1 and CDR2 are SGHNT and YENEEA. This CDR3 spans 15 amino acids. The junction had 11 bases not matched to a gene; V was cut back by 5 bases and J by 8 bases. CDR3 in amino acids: CASSPRLAEGATQYF. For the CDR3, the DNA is TGTGCCAGCAGCCCACGACTAGCGGAGGGTGCTACGCAGTATTTT.

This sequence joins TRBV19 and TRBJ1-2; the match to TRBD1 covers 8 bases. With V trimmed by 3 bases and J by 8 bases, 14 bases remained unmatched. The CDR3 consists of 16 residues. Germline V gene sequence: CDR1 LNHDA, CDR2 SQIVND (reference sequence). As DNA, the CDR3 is TGTGCCAGTAGTATTAGGACAGGGTACGGGGAAGGAGGCTACACCTTC. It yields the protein CASSIRTGYGEGGYTF.

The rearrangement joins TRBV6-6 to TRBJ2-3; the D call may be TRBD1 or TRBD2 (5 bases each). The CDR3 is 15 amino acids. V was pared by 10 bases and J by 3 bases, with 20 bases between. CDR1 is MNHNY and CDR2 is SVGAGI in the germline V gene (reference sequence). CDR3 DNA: TGTGCCACGACCACGAGGGGCAGTAGTACAGATACGCAGTATTTT. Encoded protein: CATTTRGSSTDTQYF.

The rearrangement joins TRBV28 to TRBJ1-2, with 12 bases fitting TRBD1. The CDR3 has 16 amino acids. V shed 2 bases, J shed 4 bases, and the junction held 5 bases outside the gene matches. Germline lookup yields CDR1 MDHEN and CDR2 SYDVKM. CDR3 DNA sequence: TGTGCCAGCAGTTTACCCGGGACAGGGGGCATCTATGGCTACACCTTC. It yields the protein CASSLPGTGGIYGYTF.

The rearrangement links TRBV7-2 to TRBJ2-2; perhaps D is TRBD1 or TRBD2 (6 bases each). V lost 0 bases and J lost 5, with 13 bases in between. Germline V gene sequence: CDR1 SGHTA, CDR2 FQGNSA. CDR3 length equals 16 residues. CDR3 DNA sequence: TGTGCCAGCAGCTTAGCTCCCGGGGGCTCGACCGGGGAGCTGTTTTTT. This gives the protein CASSLAPGGSTGELFF.

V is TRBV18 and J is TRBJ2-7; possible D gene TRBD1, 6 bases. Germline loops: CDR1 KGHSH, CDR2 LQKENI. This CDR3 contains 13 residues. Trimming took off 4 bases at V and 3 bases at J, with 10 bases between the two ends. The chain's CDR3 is CASSLGQDYEQYF. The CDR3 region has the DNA TGTGCCAGCTCACTGGGACAAGACTACGAGCAGTACTTC.

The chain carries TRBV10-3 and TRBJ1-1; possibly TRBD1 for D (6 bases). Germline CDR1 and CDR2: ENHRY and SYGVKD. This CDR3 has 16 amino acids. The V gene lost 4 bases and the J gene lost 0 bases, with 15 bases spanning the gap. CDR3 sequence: CAISGKPGQMNTEAFF. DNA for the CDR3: TGTGCCATCAGTGGGAAACCGGGACAAATGAACACTGAAGCTTTCTTT.

CDR3 region: CASSLLPSRQGSDNEQFF. The CDR3 nucleotides are TGTGCCAGCAGCTTGTTACCCTCCCGGCAGGGTAGCGACAATGAGCAGTTCTTC. The chain employs TRBV5-4 and TRBJ2-1, with D perhaps assigned TRBD1 or TRBD2 (5 bases each). Germline CDR1 is SGHNT and CDR2 is YYREEE (reference sequence). There are 18 residues in the CDR3. The V end was cut by 1 base, the J end by 5 bases, with 22 bases between.

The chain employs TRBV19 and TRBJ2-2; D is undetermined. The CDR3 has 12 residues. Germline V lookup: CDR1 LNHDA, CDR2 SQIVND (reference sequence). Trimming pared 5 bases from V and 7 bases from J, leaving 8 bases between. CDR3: CASSPIGGELFF. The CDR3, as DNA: TGTGCCAGTAGTCCCATAGGCGGGGAGCTGTTTTTT.

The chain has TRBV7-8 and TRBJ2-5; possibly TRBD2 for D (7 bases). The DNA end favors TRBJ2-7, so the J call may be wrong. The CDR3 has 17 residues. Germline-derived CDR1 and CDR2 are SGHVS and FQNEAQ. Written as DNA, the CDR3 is TGTGCCAGCAGCTTATTTCGCGATGCGGGGGCCTTGAGCGAGCAGTACTTC. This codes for CASSLFRDAGALSEQYF.

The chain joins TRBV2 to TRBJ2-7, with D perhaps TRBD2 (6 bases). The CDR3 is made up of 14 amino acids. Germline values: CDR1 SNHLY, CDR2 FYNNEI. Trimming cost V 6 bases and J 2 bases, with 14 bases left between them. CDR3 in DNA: TGTGCCAGCAGCCGGGGGACCGCAGCCTACGAGCAGTACTTC. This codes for CASSRGTAAYEQYF.

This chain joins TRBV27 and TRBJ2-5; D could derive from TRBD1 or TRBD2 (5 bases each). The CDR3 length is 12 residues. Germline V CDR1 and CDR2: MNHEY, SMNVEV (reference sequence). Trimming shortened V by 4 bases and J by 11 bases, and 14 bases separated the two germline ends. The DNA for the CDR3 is TGTGCCAGCAGTTCCCCGGCCAGGGAGCAGTACTTC. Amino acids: CASSSPAREQYF.

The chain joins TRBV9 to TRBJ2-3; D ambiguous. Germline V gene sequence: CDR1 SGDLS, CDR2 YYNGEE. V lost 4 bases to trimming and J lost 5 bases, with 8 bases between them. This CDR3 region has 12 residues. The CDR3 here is CASSKELDTQYF. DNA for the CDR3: TGTGCCAGCAGCAAGGAGTTAGATACGCAGTATTTT.

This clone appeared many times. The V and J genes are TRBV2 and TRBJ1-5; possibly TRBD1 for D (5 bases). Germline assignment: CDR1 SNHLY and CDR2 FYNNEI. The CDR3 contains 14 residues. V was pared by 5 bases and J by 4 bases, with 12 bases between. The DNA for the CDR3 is TGTGCCAGCAGTCTCGGGGCGCAGAATCAGCCCCAGCATTTT. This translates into CASSLGAQNQPQHF.

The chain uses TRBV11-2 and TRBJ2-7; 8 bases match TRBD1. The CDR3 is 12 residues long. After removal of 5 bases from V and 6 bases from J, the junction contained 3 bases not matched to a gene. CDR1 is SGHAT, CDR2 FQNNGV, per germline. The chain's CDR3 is CASSPGQGEQYF. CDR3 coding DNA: TGTGCCAGCAGCCCCGGACAGGGCGAGCAGTACTTC.

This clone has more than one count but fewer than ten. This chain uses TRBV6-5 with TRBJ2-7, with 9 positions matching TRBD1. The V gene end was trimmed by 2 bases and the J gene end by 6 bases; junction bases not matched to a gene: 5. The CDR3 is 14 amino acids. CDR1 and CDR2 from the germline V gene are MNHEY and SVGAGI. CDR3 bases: TGTGCCAGCAGTTACGATGGACAGGGGTTCGAGCAGTACTTC. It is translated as CASSYDGQGFEQYF.

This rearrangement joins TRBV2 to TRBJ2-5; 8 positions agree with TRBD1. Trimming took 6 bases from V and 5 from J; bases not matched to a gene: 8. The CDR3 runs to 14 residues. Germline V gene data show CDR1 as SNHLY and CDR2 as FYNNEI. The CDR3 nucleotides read TGTGCCAGCAGGGTAGGACAGGGAATGGAGACCCAGTACTTC. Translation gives CASRVGQGMETQYF.

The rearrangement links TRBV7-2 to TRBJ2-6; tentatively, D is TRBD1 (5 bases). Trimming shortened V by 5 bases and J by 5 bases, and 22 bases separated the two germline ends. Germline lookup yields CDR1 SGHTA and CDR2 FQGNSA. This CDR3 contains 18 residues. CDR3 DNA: TGTGCCAGCAGCAAGAGACAGAGACGACAAAGCCGGGCCAACGTCCTGACTTTC. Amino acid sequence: CASSKRQRRQSRANVLTF. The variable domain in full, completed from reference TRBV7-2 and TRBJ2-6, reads GAGVSQSPSNKVTEKGKDVELRCDPISGHTALYWYRQSLGQGLEFLIYFQGNSAPDKSGLPSDRFSAERTGGSVSTLTIQRTQQEDSAVYLCASSKRQRRQSRANVLTFGAGSRLTVL.

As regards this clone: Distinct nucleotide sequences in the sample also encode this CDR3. The DNA for the CDR3 is TGCGCCAGCAGCTTGGCACAGGGCGCCGGGGAGCTGTTTTTT. This sequence encodes CASSLAQGAGELFF. V usage is TRBV5-1 and J usage is TRBJ2-2, with D tentatively TRBD1 (6 bases). Germline lookup yields CDR1 SGHRS and CDR2 YFSETQ. V was trimmed by 0 bases and J by 6 bases, leaving 9 bases between them. The CDR3 is 14 amino acids.

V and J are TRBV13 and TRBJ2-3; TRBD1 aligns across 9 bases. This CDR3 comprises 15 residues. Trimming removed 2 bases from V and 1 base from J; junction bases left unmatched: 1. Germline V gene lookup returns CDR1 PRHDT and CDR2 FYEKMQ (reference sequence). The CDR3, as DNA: TGTGCCAGCAGCTTAAGGGACAGGGGCACAGATACGCAGTATTTT. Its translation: CASSLRDRGTDTQYF.

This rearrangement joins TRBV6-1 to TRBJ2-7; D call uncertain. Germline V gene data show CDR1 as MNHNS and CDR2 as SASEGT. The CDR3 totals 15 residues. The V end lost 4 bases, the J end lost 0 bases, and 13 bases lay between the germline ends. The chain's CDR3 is CASSVVQVSSYEQYF. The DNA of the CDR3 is TGTGCCAGCAGTGTAGTTCAGGTTTCCTCCTACGAGCAGTACTTC.

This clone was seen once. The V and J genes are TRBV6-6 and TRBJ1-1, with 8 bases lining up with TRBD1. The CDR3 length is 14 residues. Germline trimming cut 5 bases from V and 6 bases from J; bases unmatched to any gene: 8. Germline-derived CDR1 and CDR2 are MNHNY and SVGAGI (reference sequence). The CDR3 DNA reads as TGTGCCAGCAGTCGCACTGGACAGGGTGCTGAAGCTTTCTTT. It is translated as CASSRTGQGAEAFF.

The CDR3 spells CASSYLTENTEAFF. The CDR3 nucleotides are TGTGCCAGCAGCTACCTGACAGAGAACACTGAAGCTTTCTTT. The gene calls are TRBV7-9 and TRBJ1-1; D may be TRBD1 (5 bases). V was trimmed by 4 bases and J by 1 base, leaving 10 bases between them. Germline V gene lookup returns CDR1 SEHNR and CDR2 FQNEAQ (reference sequence). This CDR3 has 14 amino acids.